This T cell receptor (beta chain) was sequenced in a study of blood T cell repertoires in COVID-19. Study-wide background: Researchers got acute and convalescent COVID-19 samples from the United States, Italy and Spain.

V lost 5 bases, J lost 4 bases, and 13 bases stayed unmatched. Germline-derived CDR1 and CDR2 are MGHRA and YSYEKL. CDR3 length: 16 amino acids. The table lists this clone with a count of one. Measured with immunoSEQ multiplex PCR; TCRdb has only the in-frame clones, and not every one. The sample yields about 91,000 clones, around four fifths seen once. The genes are TRBV4-1 and TRBJ2-5, with TRBD1 matching 7 bases. Source material: peripheral blood. This receptor was identified in an elderly woman with acute or convalescent COVID-19. CDR3 nucleotides: TGCGCCAGCAGCGGGAGATCGACAGGGTCAGGAGAGACCCAGTACTTC. Translating gives CASSGRSTGSGETQYF.